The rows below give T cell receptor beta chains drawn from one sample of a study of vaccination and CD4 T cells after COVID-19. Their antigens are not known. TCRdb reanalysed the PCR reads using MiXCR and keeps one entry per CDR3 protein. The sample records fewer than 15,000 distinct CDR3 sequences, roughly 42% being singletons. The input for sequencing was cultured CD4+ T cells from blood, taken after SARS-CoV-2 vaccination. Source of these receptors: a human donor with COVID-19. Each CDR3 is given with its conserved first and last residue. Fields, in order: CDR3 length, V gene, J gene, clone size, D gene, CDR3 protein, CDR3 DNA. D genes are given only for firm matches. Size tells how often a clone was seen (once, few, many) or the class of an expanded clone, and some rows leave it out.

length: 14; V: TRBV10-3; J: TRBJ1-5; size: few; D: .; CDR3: CAISDAGKNQPQHF; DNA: TGTGCCATCAGTGACGCAGGGAAGAATCAGCCCCAGCATTTT
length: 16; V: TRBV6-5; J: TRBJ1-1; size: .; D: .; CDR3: CASSYLSRGQNTEAFF; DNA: TGTGCCAGCAGTTACCTTTCCAGGGGCCAGAACACTGAAGCTTTCTTT
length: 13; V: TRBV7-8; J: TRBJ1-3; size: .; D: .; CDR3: CASSLGSSNTIYF; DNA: TGTGCCAGCAGCTTAGGGAGTTCGAACACCATATATTTT
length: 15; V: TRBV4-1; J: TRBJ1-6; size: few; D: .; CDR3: CASSQEAGVNSPLHF; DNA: TGCGCCAGCAGCCAAGAGGCAGGGGTGAATTCACCCCTCCACTTT
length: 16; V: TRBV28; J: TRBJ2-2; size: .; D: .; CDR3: CASSPVGGGRIGELFF; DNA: TGTGCCAGCAGTCCGGTAGGGGGGGGCCGTATCGGGGAGCTGTTTTTT
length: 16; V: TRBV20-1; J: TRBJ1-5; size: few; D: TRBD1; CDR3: CSATERDRGREQPQHF; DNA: TGCAGTGCTACCGAGAGAGACAGGGGGCGAGAGCAGCCCCAGCATTTT
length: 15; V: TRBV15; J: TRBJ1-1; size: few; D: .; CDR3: CATSRVAGADTEAFF; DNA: TGTGCCACCAGCAGAGTTGCGGGGGCCGACACTGAAGCTTTCTTT
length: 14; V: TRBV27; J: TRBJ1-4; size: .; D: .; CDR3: CASSFWGGSEKLFF; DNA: TGTGCCAGCAGTTTTTGGGGGGGGAGTGAAAAACTGTTTTTT
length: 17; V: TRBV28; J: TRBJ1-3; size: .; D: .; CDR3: CASRGPVSGISGNTIYF; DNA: TGTGCCAGCAGGGGTCCCGTATCTGGAATCTCTGGAAACACCATATATTTT
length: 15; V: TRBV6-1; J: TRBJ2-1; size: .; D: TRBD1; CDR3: CASSERDRGVYEQFF; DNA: TGTGCCAGCAGTGAACGGGACAGGGGAGTCTATGAGCAGTTCTTC
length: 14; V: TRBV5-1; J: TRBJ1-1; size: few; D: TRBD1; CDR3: CASSSTGVNTEAFF; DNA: TGCGCCAGCAGCTCTACAGGGGTGAACACTGAAGCTTTCTTT
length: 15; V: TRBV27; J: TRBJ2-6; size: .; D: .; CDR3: CAVRGVLSGANVLTF; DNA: TGTGCCGTGCGAGGGGTCCTCTCTGGGGCCAACGTCCTGACTTTC
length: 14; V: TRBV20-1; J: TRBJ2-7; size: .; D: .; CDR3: CSARSRDSTYEQYF; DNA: TGCAGTGCTAGATCAAGAGACAGTACCTACGAGCAGTACTTC
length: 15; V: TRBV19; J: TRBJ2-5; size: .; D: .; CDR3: CASSITLQAQETQYF; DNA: TGTGCCAGTAGTATCACCTTACAGGCTCAAGAGACCCAGTACTTC
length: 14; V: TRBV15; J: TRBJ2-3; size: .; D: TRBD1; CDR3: CATGSRQGKDTQYF; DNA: TGTGCCACCGGCAGCCGACAGGGGAAAGATACGCAGTATTTT
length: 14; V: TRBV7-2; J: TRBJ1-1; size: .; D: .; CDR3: CASSLNRMNTEAFF; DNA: TGTGCCAGCAGCTTAAACAGGATGAACACTGAAGCTTTCTTT
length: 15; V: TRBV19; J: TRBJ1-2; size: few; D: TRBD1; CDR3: CASSPGTGGAYGYTF; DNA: TGTGCCAGTAGTCCCGGGACAGGGGGCGCCTATGGCTACACCTTC
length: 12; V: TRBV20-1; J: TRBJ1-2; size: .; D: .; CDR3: CSARDQTSRPTF; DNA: TGCAGTGCTAGAGATCAGACATCTAGACCCACCTTC
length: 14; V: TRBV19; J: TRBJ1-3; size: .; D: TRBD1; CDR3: CATKTGFSGNTIYF; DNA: TGTGCCACTAAGACAGGGTTCTCTGGAAACACCATATATTTT
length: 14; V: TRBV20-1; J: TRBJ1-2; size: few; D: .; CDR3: CSARTENNNYGYTF; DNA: TGCAGTGCCCGGACGGAAAACAATAACTATGGCTACACCTTC
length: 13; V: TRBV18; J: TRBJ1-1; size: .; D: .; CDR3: CASSPGQNTEAFF; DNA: TGTGCCAGCTCACCCGGACAGAACACTGAAGCTTTCTTT
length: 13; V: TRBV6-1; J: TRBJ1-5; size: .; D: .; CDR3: CASRPYSNQPQHF; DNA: TGTGCCAGCAGGCCATATAGCAATCAGCCCCAGCATTTT
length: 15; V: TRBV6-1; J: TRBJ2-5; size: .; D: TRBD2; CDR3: CASTKAGGLAETQYF; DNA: TGTGCCAGCACCAAGGCGGGGGGACTAGCGGAGACCCAGTACTTC
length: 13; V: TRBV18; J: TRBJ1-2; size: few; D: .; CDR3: CASSPSDTRGYTF; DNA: TGTGCCAGCTCACCATCGGATACGAGGGGCTACACCTTC
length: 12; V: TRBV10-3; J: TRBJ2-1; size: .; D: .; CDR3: CAITGSLGEQFF; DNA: TGTGCCATAACGGGCTCCTTGGGTGAGCAGTTCTTC
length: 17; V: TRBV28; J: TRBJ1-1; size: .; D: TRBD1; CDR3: CASSLAGTAHMNTEAFF; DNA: TGTGCCAGCAGTTTAGCCGGGACAGCCCACATGAACACTGAAGCTTTCTTT
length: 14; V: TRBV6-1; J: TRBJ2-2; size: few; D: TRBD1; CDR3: CASSRTGLTGELFF; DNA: TGTGCCAGCAGTCGGACAGGTCTCACCGGGGAGCTGTTTTTT
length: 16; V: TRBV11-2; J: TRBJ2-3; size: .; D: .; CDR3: CASSPRQAGKTDTQYF; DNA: TGTGCCAGCAGCCCCCGTCAAGCGGGTAAGACAGATACGCAGTATTTT
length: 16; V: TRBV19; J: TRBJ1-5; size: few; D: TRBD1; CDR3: CASQQGDYNSNQPQHF; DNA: TGTGCCAGTCAGCAGGGGGACTACAATAGCAATCAGCCCCAGCATTTT
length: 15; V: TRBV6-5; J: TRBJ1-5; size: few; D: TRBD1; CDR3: CASSYTTGRNQPQHF; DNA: TGTGCCAGCAGTTACACGACAGGGCGCAATCAGCCCCAGCATTTT
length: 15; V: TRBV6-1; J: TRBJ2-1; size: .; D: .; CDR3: CASSPGGPIIDEQFF; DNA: TGTGCCAGCAGCCCGGGGGGCCCCATCATTGATGAGCAGTTCTTC
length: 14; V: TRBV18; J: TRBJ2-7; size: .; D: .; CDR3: CASSPPDRTYEQYF; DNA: TGTGCCAGCTCACCACCGGACAGAACCTACGAGCAGTACTTC
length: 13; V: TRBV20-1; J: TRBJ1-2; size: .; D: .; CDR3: CSALADSFEGYTF; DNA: TGCAGTGCCCTAGCAGACAGCTTCGAAGGCTACACCTTC
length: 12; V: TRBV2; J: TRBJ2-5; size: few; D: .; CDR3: CASSPGSETQYF; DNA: TGTGCCAGCAGTCCGGGCTCAGAGACCCAGTACTTC
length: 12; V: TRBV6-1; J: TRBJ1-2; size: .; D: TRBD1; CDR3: CASTLTGTSYTF; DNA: TGTGCCAGCACCCTGACAGGGACGAGCTACACCTTC
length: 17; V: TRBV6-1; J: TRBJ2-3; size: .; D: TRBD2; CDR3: CASSDLPTGGGTDTQYF; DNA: TGTGCCAGCAGTGACCTCCCTACTGGGGGGGGCACAGATACGCAGTATTTT
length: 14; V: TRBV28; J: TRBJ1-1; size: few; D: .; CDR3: CASSVTRTNTEAFF; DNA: TGTGCCAGCAGTGTGACACGGACGAACACTGAAGCTTTCTTT
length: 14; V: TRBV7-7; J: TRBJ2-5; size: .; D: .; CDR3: CASSLDRGAETQYF; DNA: TGTGCTAGCAGCTTAGATAGGGGGGCAGAGACCCAGTACTTC
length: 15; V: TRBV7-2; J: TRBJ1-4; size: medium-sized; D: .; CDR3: CASSLVSRADEKLFF; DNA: TGTGCCAGCAGCTTAGTGTCCAGGGCGGATGAAAAACTGTTTTTT
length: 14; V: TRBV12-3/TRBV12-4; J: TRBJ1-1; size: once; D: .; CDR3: CASSQGRGGTEAFF; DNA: TGTGCCAGCAGCCAGGGGCGTGGGGGCACTGAAGCTTTCTTT
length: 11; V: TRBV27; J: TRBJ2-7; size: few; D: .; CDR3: CAHRRGNEQYF; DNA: TGTGCCCACCGGAGGGGGAACGAGCAGTACTTC
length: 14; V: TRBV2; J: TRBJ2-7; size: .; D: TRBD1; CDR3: CASSDTTGYLEQYF; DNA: TGTGCCAGCAGCGATACGACAGGGTACCTCGAGCAGTACTTC
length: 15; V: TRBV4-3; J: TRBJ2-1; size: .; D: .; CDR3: CASSQGDGDYNEQFF; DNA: TGCGCCAGCAGCCAAGGGGACGGCGACTACAATGAGCAGTTCTTC
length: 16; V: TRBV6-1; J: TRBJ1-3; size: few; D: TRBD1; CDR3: CASTTLSTGEVNTIYF; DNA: TGTGCCAGCACCACCCTCTCGACAGGGGAAGTAAACACCATATATTTT
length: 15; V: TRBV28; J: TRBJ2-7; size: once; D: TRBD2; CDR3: CASSWGGGQTYEQYF; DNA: TGTGCCAGCAGTTGGGGCGGGGGGCAAACCTACGAGCAGTACTTC
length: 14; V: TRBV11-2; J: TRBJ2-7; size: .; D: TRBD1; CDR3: CASSLQGAAGEQYF; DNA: TGTGCCAGCAGCTTACAGGGGGCGGCCGGCGAGCAGTACTTC
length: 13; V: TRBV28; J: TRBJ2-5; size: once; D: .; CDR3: CASNLLARETQYF; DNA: TGTGCCAGCAACCTACTAGCCCGGGAGACCCAGTACTTC
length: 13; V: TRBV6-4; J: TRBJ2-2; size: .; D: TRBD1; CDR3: CASRGQGTGELFF; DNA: TGTGCCAGCCGGGGACAGGGGACCGGGGAGCTGTTTTTT
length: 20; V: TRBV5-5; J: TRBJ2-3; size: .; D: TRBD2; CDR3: CASSWWAGGGTSGGRDTQYF; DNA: TGTGCCAGCAGCTGGTGGGCAGGGGGCGGGACTAGCGGGGGCCGGGATACGCAGTATTTT
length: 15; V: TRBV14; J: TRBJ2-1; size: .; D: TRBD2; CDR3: CASSRLAGGTGWQFF; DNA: TGTGCCAGCAGCAGACTAGCGGGGGGGACTGGGTGGCAGTTCTTC
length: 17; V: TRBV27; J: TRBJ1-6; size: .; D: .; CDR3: CASTPDSRSSYNSPLHF; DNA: TGTGCCAGCACCCCAGACAGTAGGAGCTCCTATAATTCACCCCTCCACTTT
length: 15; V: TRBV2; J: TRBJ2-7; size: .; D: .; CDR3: CASSEISNGPYEQYF; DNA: TGTGCCAGCAGTGAAATATCGAACGGACCCTACGAGCAGTACTTC
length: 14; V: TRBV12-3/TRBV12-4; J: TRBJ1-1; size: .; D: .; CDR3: CASSTWTPYTEAFF; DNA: TGTGCCAGCAGTACCTGGACACCCTACACTGAAGCTTTCTTT
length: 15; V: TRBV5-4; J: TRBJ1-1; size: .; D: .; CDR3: CASSLGRIQNTEAFF; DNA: TGTGCCAGCAGCTTGGGTCGGATACAGAACACTGAAGCTTTCTTT